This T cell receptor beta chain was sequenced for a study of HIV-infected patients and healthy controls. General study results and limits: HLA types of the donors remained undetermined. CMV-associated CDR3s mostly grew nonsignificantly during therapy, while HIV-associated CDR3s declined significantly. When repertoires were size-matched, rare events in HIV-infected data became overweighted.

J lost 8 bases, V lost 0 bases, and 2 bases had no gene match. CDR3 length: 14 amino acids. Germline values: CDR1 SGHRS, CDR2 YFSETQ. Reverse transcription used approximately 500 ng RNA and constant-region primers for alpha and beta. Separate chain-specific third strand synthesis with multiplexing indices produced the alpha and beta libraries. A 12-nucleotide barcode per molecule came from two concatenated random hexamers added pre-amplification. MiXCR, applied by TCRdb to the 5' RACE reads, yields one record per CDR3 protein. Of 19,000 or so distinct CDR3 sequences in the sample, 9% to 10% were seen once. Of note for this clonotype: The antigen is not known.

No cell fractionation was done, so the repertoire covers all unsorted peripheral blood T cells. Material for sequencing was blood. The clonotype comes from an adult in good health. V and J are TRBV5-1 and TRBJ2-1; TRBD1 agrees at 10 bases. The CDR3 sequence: CASSLGQGADEQFF. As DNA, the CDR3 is TGCGCCAGCAGCTTGGGACAGGGGGCCGATGAGCAGTTCTTC. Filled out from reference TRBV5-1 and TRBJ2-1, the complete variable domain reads KAGVTQTPRYLIKTRGQQVTLSCSPISGHRSVSWYQQTPGQGLQFLFEYFSETQRNKGNFPGRFSGRQFSNSRSEMNVSTLELGDSALYLCASSLGQGADEQFFGPGTRLTVL.